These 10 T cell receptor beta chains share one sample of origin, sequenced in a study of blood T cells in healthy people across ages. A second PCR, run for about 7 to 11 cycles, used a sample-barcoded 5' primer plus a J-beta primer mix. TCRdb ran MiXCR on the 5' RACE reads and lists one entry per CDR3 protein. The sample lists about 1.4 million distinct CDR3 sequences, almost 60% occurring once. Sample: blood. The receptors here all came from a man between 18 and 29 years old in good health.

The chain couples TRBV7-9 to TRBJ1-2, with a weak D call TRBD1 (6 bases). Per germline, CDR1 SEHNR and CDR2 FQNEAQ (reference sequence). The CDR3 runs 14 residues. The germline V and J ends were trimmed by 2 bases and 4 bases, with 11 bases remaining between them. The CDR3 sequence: CASSLQQGSYGYTF. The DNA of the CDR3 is TGTGCCAGCAGCTTACAACAGGGCAGCTATGGCTACACCTTC.

CDR3 loop: CASKEVRYSNQPQHF. The CDR3 nucleotides read TGTGCCAGCAAGGAGGTCCGATATAGCAATCAGCCCCAGCATTTT. The chain recombines TRBV2 with TRBJ1-5; no firm D call. Germline loops: CDR1 SNHLY, CDR2 FYNNEI. The CDR3 is 15 amino acids. Trimming cost V 7 bases and J 0 bases, with 13 bases left between them. Using reference TRBV2 and TRBJ1-5 for the parts outside the CDR3, the full variable domain is EPEVTQTPSHQVTQMGQEVILRCVPISNHLYFYWYRQILGQKVEFLVSFYNNEISEKSEIFDDQFSVERPDGSNFTLKIRSTKLEDSAMYFCASKEVRYSNQPQHFGDGTRLSIL.

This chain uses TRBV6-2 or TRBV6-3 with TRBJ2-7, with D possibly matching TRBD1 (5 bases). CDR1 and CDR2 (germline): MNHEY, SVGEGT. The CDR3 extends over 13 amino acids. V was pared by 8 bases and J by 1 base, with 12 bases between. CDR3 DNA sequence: TGTGCCAGCGCCGACGACAGTTCCTACGAGCAGTACTTC. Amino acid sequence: CASADDSSYEQYF.

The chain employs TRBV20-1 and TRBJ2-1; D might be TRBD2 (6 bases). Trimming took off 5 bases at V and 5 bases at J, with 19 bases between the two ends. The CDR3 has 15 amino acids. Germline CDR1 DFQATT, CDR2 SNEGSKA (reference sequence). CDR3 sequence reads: CSAPGAPRGNNEQFF. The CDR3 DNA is TGCAGTGCTCCCGGGGCACCCCGGGGGAACAATGAGCAGTTCTTC.

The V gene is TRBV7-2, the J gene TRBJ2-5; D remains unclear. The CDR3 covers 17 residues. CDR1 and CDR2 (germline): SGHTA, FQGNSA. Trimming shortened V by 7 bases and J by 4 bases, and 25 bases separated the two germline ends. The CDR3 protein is CASNPGPYRTRRETQYF. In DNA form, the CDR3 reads TGTGCCAGCAACCCTGGCCCCTACCGCACCCGGCGAGAGACCCAGTACTTC. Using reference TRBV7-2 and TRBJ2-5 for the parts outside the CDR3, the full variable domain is GAGVSQSPSNKVTEKGKDVELRCDPISGHTALYWYRQSLGQGLEFLIYFQGNSAPDKSGLPSDRFSAERTGGSVSTLTIQRTQQEDSAVYLCASNPGPYRTRRETQYFGPGTRLLVL.

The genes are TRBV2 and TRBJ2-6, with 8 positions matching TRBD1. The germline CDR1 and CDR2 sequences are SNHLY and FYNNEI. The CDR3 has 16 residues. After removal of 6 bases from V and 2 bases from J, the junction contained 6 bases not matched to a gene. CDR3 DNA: TGTGCCAGCAGCTTCCCAGGGGGCACTGGGGCCAACGTCCTGACTTTC. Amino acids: CASSFPGGTGANVLTF.

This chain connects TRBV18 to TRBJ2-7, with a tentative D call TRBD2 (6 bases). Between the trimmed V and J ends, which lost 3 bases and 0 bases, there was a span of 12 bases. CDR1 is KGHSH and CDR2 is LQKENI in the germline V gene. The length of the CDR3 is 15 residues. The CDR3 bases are TGTGCCAGCTCACCGCCTGCGGGGAGCTCCTACGAGCAGTACTTC. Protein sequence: CASSPPAGSSYEQYF.

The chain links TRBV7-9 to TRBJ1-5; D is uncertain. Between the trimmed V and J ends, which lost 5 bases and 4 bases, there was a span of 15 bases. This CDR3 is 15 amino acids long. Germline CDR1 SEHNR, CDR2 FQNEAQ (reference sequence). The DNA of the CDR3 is TGTGCCAGCAGCCCCGGGGATGCTCCAAATCAGCCCCAGCATTTT. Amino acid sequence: CASSPGDAPNQPQHF.

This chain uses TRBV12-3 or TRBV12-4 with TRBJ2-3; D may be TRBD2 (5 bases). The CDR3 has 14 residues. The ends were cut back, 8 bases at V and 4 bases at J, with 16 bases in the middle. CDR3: CASLPGISADTQYF. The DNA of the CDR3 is TGTGCCAGCCTACCCGGGATCAGCGCAGATACGCAGTATTTT.

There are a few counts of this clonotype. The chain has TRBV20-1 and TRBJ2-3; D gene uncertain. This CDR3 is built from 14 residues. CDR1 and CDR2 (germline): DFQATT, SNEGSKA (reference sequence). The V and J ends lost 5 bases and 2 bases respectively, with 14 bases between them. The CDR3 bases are TGCAGTGCTTTTGATCCGGCATACACAGATACGCAGTATTTT. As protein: CSAFDPAYTDTQYF.